This entry concerns a single TCR beta chain. Its antigen is not identified. This entry belongs to a study of CD8+ T cells in alopecia areata. Study-wide results and limits: The study found higher clonality in lesional than normal scalp, especially in alopecia totalis/universalis. Sequences from scalp samples also cover resident alphabeta T cells of normal skin.

Extraction and reverse transcription of RNA yielded cDNA as the sequencing template. The data were produced by immunoSEQ multiplex PCR, yet TCRdb's version contains in-frame clones alone and is incomplete. The table includes 110,000 or so clones, roughly 66% detected once. Isolation of CD4+ and CD8+ T cells from PBMCs was achieved by sorting. Looked up from germline, CDR1 is GTSNPN and CDR2 is SVGIG (reference sequence). V was clipped by 0 bases and J by 5 bases, with 13 bases between them. The CDR3 has 14 amino acids. The specimen sequenced was CD4+ T cells sorted from blood. The V call is TRBV30, the J call TRBJ2-5; D is ambiguous. This clonotype was obtained from a human donor in good health. CDR3 in amino acids: CAWSVLALAETQYF. The CDR3 nucleotides are TGTGCCTGGAGTGTTCTGGCTTTGGCCGAGACCCAGTACTTC.